The entry that follows covers one TCR beta chain sequence. This record belongs to a study of human T cells and chemical hapten exposure. The time point is: pre-sensitization, week 0. Indicated treatment: therapeutic diphenylcyclopropenone sensitization with weekly scalp DPC. This CDR3 spans 14 amino acids. CDR1 and CDR2 from the germline V gene are SQVTM and ANQGSEA. Trimming cost V 4 bases and J 0 bases, with 10 bases left between them. TCRdb called the RACE reads again in MiXCR, with one record for every CDR3 protein. The sample holds 85,000 to 90,000 distinct CDR3 sequences, about 8.9% seen once. The TCR sequence derives from a woman aged 40 to 55 with alopecia areata. Some clones in this sample may be carry-over from other donors' samples. The V gene is TRBV29-1, the J gene TRBJ1-5; no clear D. The sequenced sample was whole blood, obtained in connection with sensitization to the hapten diphenylcyclopropenone (DPC). The CDR3, as DNA: TGCAGCGTTGCCGAACAGAATAGCAATCAGCCCCAGCATTTT. This sequence encodes CSVAEQNSNQPQHF.